This T cell receptor (beta chain) emerged from a study of long-term antiretroviral therapy in people with HIV. This clone appeared a single time. Its antigen is currently unknown. This was the immunoSEQ v3.0 assay at survey level. Some clones are missing from TCRdb's copy, which holds only in-frame ones; the method was immunoSEQ multiplex PCR. The sample has roughly 50,000 clones, about 88% seen once. General study points: Diversity rose after ART but stayed below transplant donor controls. Records did not include ART adherence, viral resistance or therapy changes.

The CDR3 extends over 16 amino acids. Trimming removed 1 base from V and 2 bases from J; junction bases left unmatched: 7. The germline CDR1 and CDR2 sequences are SGHTA and FQGNSA. The chain recombines TRBV7-2 with TRBJ2-7; 8 positions agree with TRBD2. The receptor was isolated from a young woman with HIV. Sample: unsorted PBMCs, taken 0.8 years after starting antiretroviral therapy. As DNA, the CDR3 is TGTGCCAGCAGCTTAGGTCCCCTAGCGGGCGCCTACGAGCAGTACTTC. It specifies CASSLGPLAGAYEQYF.